The source of this T cell receptor beta chain is a study of T cells in Graves' hyperthyroidism and ophthalmopathy (dated by TCRdb to about 2019). Context from the whole study: To identify TCR V-J signatures that set the groups apart, the researchers used a discovery cohort of 90 to 100 patients, made up of 40 to 45 with Graves' ophthalmopathy and 57 with stable Graves' hyperthyroidism. Whether ophthalmopathy could be predicted prospectively was tested in an independent validation cohort made up of roughly 19 hyperthyroidism patients plus 17 patients who later progressed to ophthalmopathy. The 100 discovery patients were randomly split 7:3 into training and test sets. In roughly six Graves' hyperthyroidism patients, the study also compared T-cell repertoires from thyroid tissue with T-cell repertoires from blood. After sampling, hyperthyroidism patients received methimazole starting at 30 mg daily, and ophthalmopathy patients received high-dose intravenous methylprednisolone. The paper describes TCR Vbeta CDR3 sequencing of 140 or so peripheral blood samples, made up of about 41 ophthalmopathy patients, 70 to 75 hyperthyroidism patients and 17 progressor patients.

Including the terminal cysteine and phenylalanine, the CDR3 comprises 15 residues. Solely the CDR3 DNA is kept, with 45 bases framed from the first base. V loses 2 bases of germline sequence and J loses 5 bases, and the interval between the two ends is 16 bases. Via the germline V gene (reference sequence), CDR1 is DFQATT and CDR2 SNEGSKA. Only a few counts were recorded for this clonotype. The antigen it recognizes is unknown. No quality values exist for individual bases; no much larger clone is one base distant. Exclusion was applied to patients with uncontrolled infections, other autoimmune diseases, pregnancy or lactation. Clinical symptoms, serum thyroxine and TRAb, thyroid ultrasound, and orbital computed tomography formed the basis for the diagnoses. Total RNA was extracted using Trizol reagent, and RNA quality was assessed on an Agilent 2100 Bioanalyzer. TCR beta CDR3 regions were amplified from RNA transcripts. The first round of RT-PCR for the TCR CDR3 was performed with the HTBI primer set and the Qiagen OneStep RT-PCR kit. Libraries were constructed in a second round of multiplex PCR, after which size selection and purification were performed. Sequencing of the libraries was done on an Illumina HiSeq2000 using paired-end 100 bp reads. The authors' analysis ran thus. Raw data were processed with SOAPnuke, discarding reads with adapters, uncalled bases, mean Phred below 15, or no exact constant-primer or identifier match. COPE v1.2.5 was used to merge the high-quality paired reads, and each unique nucleotide sequence was defined as a clonotype. Clonotypes were aligned to IMGT TRBV, TRBD and TRBJ reference segments using MiTCR v1.1. The analysis included only V-J combinations with a frequency above 0.0001, which together covered 98% to 99.2% of the repertoires. The TCS score was defined as F50 (clonal expansion) divided by E x V (chaos), with BLOSUM62-based TCRdist calculated between CDR3 peptides within each V-J. Welch's t-statistics and random forest reduced several hundred V-J features to 13, which were used in a naive Bayes classifier (R e1071). The Morisita-Horn index was used to measure how similar the thyroid and blood repertoires were. TCRdb cleaned the public reads at Q25 with fastp, built clones with MiXCR and kept in-frame beta chains. Each entry is one CDR3 protein sequence, shown with its most common DNA and genes. Here the V and J calls rest on TCRdb's processing, not on the authors' analysis. This sample lists more than 550,000 distinct CDR3 sequences; 45% were detected once. In total, the top ten clones hold about 7.7% of the sample.

What the work shows at the level of the full study, not this receptor alone: Blood samples also contained most of the expanded thyroid clonotypes (frequency above 0.001), which suggests that blood repertoires may reflect thyroid immune responses. No statistical method was used to fix the sample size in advance, and group allocation was not hidden from the investigators. In validation, the model predicted progression to ophthalmopathy with 60% to 71% sensitivity and approximately 72% specificity, a median of 6.5 months before onset. Ophthalmopathy was separated from stable hyperthyroidism by a 13 V-J signature model, with roughly 88% sensitivity and approximately 81% specificity obtained in cross-validation and 80%/75% obtained in testing.

The sequence links TRBV20-1 to TRBJ1-5, and TRBD1 may be the D gene, going by 6 matching bases. This TCR was recovered from an adult man with Graves' disease, either hyperthyroidism or ophthalmopathy (not recorded which). The source material was peripheral blood or thyroid tissue (not recorded which). The nucleotides read TGCAGTGCTAGACCAACAGGGACGGGGCATCAGCCCCAGCATTTT. This codes for CSARPTGTGHQPQHF.